The sequence of this T cell receptor (beta chain) was determined in a study of post-analysis software for immune sequencing data. General study points: Higher frequency in patients than in controls was seen for 5 or 6 TRBV segments, with TRBV5-6, TRBV5-1 and TRBV20-1 among them.

Presence of unique molecular identifiers characterized the TCR beta cDNA libraries. TCRdb re-derived calls from the PCR reads in MiXCR, one entry per CDR3 protein. The data contain approximately 570,000 distinct CDR3 sequences, roughly two fifths of them singletons. Trimming cost V 0 bases and J 3 bases, with 11 bases left between them. There are 15 residues in the CDR3. Details on this clonotype: Its cognate antigen is unknown.

V gene TRBV12-3 or TRBV12-4 combines with J gene TRBJ2-5, with D hard to call. The receptor comes from a girl between 5 and 17 years old with multiple sclerosis. Sequences were obtained from blood. This CDR3 reads CASSLAPNGEETQYF. The CDR3 DNA follows: TGTGCCAGCAGTTTAGCGCCGAACGGCGAAGAGACCCAGTACTTC.